The 18 T cell receptor beta chains below come from one sample, sequenced in a study of control samples from healthy donors and cancer patients. Libraries were prepared by immunoSEQ multiplex PCR; TCRdb keeps only in-frame clonotypes and omits some of them. The data contain about 55,000 clones, roughly 95% of them singletons. Sequenced sample: blood. The receptors shown here come from a woman between 18 and 29 years old in good health.

The chain has TRBV5-1 and TRBJ2-7; D possibly matches TRBD1 or TRBD2 (6 bases each). The length of the CDR3 is 17 residues. Germline-derived CDR1 and CDR2 are SGHRS and YFSETQ. V was trimmed by 2 bases and J by 4 bases, leaving 22 bases between them. Here the CDR3 reads CASSLGGGWGREYEQYF. In DNA, the CDR3 is TGCGCCAGCAGCTTAGGAGGGGGGTGGGGGCGCGAATACGAGCAGTACTTC.

The chain joins TRBV21-1 to TRBJ1-1; the table names TRBD1, a call not compared with the DNA. TRBV21-1 is tagged as a pseudogene. This CDR3 has 18 residues. This chain's CDR3 is CASSHVGTGGGMNTEAFF. CDR3 nucleotides: TGTGCCAGCAGCCACGTTGGAACAGGGGGAGGAATGAACACTGAAGCTTTCTTT.

The chain is built from TRBV10-2 and TRBJ2-1; D not certain. CDR1 and CDR2 from the germline V gene are WSHSY and SAAADI. The CDR3 contains 14 residues. Between the trimmed V and J ends, which lost 6 bases and 6 bases, there was a span of 15 bases. The CDR3 region has the DNA TGCGCCAGCAGAGGTACCGGCAGCTCCAATGAGCAGTTCTTC. Protein product: CASRGTGSSNEQFF.

The chain uses TRBV29-1 and TRBJ1-2; D ambiguous. This CDR3 has 14 amino acids. The V gene lost 6 bases and the J gene lost 6 bases, with 20 bases spanning the gap. Germline-derived CDR1 and CDR2 are SQVTM and ANQGSEA. The CDR3 nucleotides are TGCAGCGTATTAATGGCCAATCCTAAAGATGGCTACACCTTC. This encodes CSVLMANPKDGYTF.

V usage is TRBV7-9 and J usage is TRBJ1-2; D may be TRBD1 (5 bases). V was cut by 3 bases and J by 8 bases, with 13 bases left in between. This CDR3 region has 13 residues. Germline loops: CDR1 SEHNR, CDR2 FQNEAQ (reference sequence). The chain's CDR3 is CASSFTRGNGYTF. CDR3 DNA sequence: TGTGCCAGCAGCTTCACGAGGGGAAACGGCTACACCTTC. The full variable domain, rest sourced from reference TRBV7-9 and TRBJ1-2, is DTGVSQNPRHKITKRGQNVTFRCDPISEHNRLYWYRQTLGQGPEFLTYFQNEAQLEKSRLLSDRFSAERPKGSFSTLEIQRTEQGDSAMYLCASSFTRGNGYTFGSGTRLTVV.

V gene TRBV28 combines with J gene TRBJ1-6; 10 nucleotides line up with TRBD1. Germline V gene lookup returns CDR1 MDHEN and CDR2 SYDVKM. J lost 9 bases, V lost 6 bases, and 5 bases had no gene match. The CDR3 loop spans 14 amino acids. The CDR3 DNA sequence: TGTGCCAGCAGGCTTGGGACAGGGGTTTCACCCCTCCACTTT. It specifies CASRLGTGVSPLHF.

This chain links TRBV10-3 with TRBJ1-5, with 7 bases that match TRBD1. With 11 bases clipped from V and 4 bases from J, the junction kept 20 bases outside the gene matches. This CDR3 spans 17 amino acids. Germline V gene lookup returns CDR1 ENHRY and CDR2 SYGVKD. The CDR3 loop reads CAVREGQGEGGNQPQHF. The CDR3 nucleotides are TGTGCCGTCCGAGAAGGCCAGGGGGAAGGAGGGAATCAGCCCCAGCATTTT.

The chain's CDR3 is CASRTGQGNTIYF. In nucleotides, the CDR3 is TGTGCCAGTCGAACCGGCCAAGGAAACACCATATATTTT. V is TRBV7-2 and J is TRBJ1-3; D ambiguous. V was trimmed by 9 bases and J by 4 bases, leaving 13 bases between them. The CDR3 covers 13 residues. Per the germline V gene, CDR1 is SGHTA and CDR2 is FQGNSA. The variable domain in full, completed from reference TRBV7-2 and TRBJ1-3, reads GAGVSQSPSNKVTEKGKDVELRCDPISGHTALYWYRQSLGQGLEFLIYFQGNSAPDKSGLPSDRFSAERTGGSVSTLTIQRTQQEDSAVYLCASRTGQGNTIYFGEGSWLTVV.

This sequence joins TRBV3-1 (or the pseudogene TRBV3-2) and TRBJ1-2; no reliable D call. Looked up from germline, CDR1 is LGHDT and CDR2 is YNNKEL (reference sequence). The CDR3 is 12 amino acids. Trimming left V 1 base short and J 7 bases short, with 7 bases between. The CDR3 DNA is TGTGCCAGCAGCCAAGTAGGTACTGGCTACACCTTC. It translates to CASSQVGTGYTF.

The rearrangement links TRBV28 to TRBJ2-7; tentatively, D is TRBD1 (6 bases). From germline, CDR1 is MDHEN and CDR2 SYDVKM. V was cut by 2 bases and J by 6 bases, with 14 bases left in between. This CDR3 spans 14 amino acids. The CDR3 coding sequence is TGTGCCAGCAGTTTAATACAGGGCCTGGGCGAGCAGTACTTC. Residues: CASSLIQGLGEQYF.

The rearrangement joins TRBV5-1 to TRBJ2-1; 11 bases are shared with TRBD2. V lost 1 base, J lost 0 bases, and 0 bases stayed unmatched. The germline gives CDR1 SGHRS, CDR2 YFSETQ. The CDR3 length is 16 residues. In nucleotides, the CDR3 is TGCGCCAGCAGCTTGACTAGCGGGGGCTCCTACAATGAGCAGTTCTTC. It encodes CASSLTSGGSYNEQFF.

The chain couples TRBV7-8 to TRBJ2-1, with unresolved D. Looked up from germline, CDR1 is SGHVS and CDR2 is FQNEAQ. The CDR3 is 16 residues long. V was pared by 3 bases and J by 7 bases, with 19 bases between. CDR3 loop: CASSLLTVAYGNEQFF. The DNA of the CDR3 is TGTGCCAGCAGCTTGCTTACGGTGGCCTATGGGAATGAGCAGTTCTTC.

The genes are TRBV7-2 and TRBJ1-1, with D maybe TRBD1 (6 bases). The V gene's germline CDR1 is SGHTA and CDR2 FQGNSA. The CDR3 loop spans 14 amino acids. Trimming cost V 7 bases and J 3 bases, with 15 bases left between them. CDR3 amino acids: CASTRLGQHTEAFF. The CDR3 coding sequence is TGTGCCAGCACCCGTCTAGGACAGCACACTGAAGCTTTCTTT.

The genes are TRBV5-1 and TRBJ2-2; 9 bases map to TRBD1. CDR3 length: 15 amino acids. Germline V gives CDR1 SGHRS, CDR2 YFSETQ. J was trimmed by 6 bases and V by 4 bases; bases with no gene match: 7. As DNA, the CDR3 is TGCGCCAGCAGCCCGGAGGGACAGGGCTCCGGGGAGCTGTTTTTT. It encodes CASSPEGQGSGELFF. The full variable domain, in which reference TRBV5-1 and TRBJ2-2 provide the parts outside the CDR3, is KAGVTQTPRYLIKTRGQQVTLSCSPISGHRSVSWYQQTPGQGLQFLFEYFSETQRNKGNFPGRFSGRQFSNSRSEMNVSTLELGDSALYLCASSPEGQGSGELFFGEGSRLTVL.

This clone was observed once. The chain couples TRBV15 to TRBJ2-1; 9 bases match TRBD2. The CDR3 consists of 18 residues. Germline V CDR1 and CDR2: LNHNV, YYDKDF (reference sequence). V shed 3 bases, J shed 11 bases, and the junction held 20 bases outside the gene matches. CDR3: CATSSFDLGLADREQQFF. The CDR3 DNA follows: TGTGCCACCAGCAGTTTCGACCTGGGACTAGCCGACCGGGAGCAGCAGTTCTTC.

The chain links TRBV5-6 to TRBJ1-1, with a possible D match to TRBD1 (6 bases). CDR1 SGHDT and CDR2 YYEEEE come from the germline V gene. Trimming removed 5 bases from V and 0 bases from J, with 14 bases in between. The CDR3 extends over 15 amino acids. CDR3 in DNA: TGTGCCAGCAGTTTCTCCCGGGACATGAACACTGAAGCTTTCTTT. Its translation: CASSFSRDMNTEAFF.

This clone appeared a single time. V is TRBV2 and J is TRBJ1-5; 8 bases are shared with TRBD1. V was pared by 7 bases and J by 5 bases, with 7 bases of the junction left unmatched. Germline V lookup: CDR1 SNHLY, CDR2 FYNNEI. The CDR3 covers 14 residues. The CDR3 is CASTLGQGDQPQHF. The CDR3 DNA sequence: TGTGCCAGCACTCTAGGACAGGGCGATCAGCCCCAGCATTTT.

V usage is TRBV7-2 and J usage is TRBJ1-2; D not certain. This CDR3 is 13 amino acids long. The germline V gene has CDR1 SGHTA and CDR2 FQGNSA. Trimming pared 5 bases from V and 5 bases from J, leaving 12 bases between. As DNA, the CDR3 is TGTGCCAGCAGCCGAATACCAATTTATGGCTACACCTTC. It yields the protein CASSRIPIYGYTF. Based on the CDR3 plus reference TRBV7-2 and TRBJ1-2, the full variable domain is GAGVSQSPSNKVTEKGKDVELRCDPISGHTALYWYRQSLGQGLEFLIYFQGNSAPDKSGLPSDRFSAERTGGSVSTLTIQRTQQEDSAVYLCASSRIPIYGYTFGSGTRLTVV.